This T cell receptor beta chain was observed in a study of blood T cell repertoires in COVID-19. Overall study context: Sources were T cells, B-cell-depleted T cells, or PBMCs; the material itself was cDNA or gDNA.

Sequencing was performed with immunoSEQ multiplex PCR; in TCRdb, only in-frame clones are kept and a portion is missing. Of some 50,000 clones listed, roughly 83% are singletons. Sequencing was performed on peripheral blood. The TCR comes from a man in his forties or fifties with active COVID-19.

The CDR3 is CASSLQGSRETQYF. For the CDR3, the DNA is TGCGCCAGCAGCTTACAGGGATCCAGGGAGACCCAGTACTTC. The chain couples TRBV5-1 to TRBJ2-5; possible D gene TRBD1, 6 bases. Trimming took off 2 bases at V and 5 bases at J, with 13 bases between the two ends. Germline CDR1 is SGHRS and CDR2 is YFSETQ. There are 14 residues in the CDR3.